Within the sample, the clone carrying this T cell receptor beta chain is medium-sized. Germline CDR1 MNHNS, CDR2 SASEGT. The CDR3 spans 14 residues. The germline V and J ends were trimmed by 0 bases and 6 bases, with 10 bases remaining between them. This sample is part of a study of immune characterization of retroperitoneal liposarcoma. TCRdb used MiXCR to reprocess the PCR reads, holding one entry per CDR3 protein. The profile covers some 11,000 distinct CDR3 sequences, with 27% appearing a single time and about 9% taken by the ten largest. This rearrangement joins TRBV6-1 to TRBJ2-3, with D possibly TRBD1 on 6 matching bases. The origin of this receptor is a male donor with retroperitoneal liposarcoma. The sample comprised tumor tissue. The CDR3 nucleotides read TGTGCCAGCAGTGAAGCGCCCAGGGGCGATACGCAGTATTTT. This translates into CASSEAPRGDTQYF.